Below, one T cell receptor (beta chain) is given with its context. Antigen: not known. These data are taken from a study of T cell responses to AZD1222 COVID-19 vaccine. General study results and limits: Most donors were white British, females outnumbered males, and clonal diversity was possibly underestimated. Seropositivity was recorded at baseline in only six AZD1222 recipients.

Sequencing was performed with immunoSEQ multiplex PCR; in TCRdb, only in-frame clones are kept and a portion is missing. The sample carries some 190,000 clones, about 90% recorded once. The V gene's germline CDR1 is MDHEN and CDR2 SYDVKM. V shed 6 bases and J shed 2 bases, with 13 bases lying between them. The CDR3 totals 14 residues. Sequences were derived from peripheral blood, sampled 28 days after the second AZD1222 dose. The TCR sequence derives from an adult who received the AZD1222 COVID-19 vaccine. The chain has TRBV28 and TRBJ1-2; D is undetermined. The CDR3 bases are TGTGCCAGCAGCACCCCCGGGGAAAACTATGGCTACACCTTC. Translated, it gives CASSTPGENYGYTF.